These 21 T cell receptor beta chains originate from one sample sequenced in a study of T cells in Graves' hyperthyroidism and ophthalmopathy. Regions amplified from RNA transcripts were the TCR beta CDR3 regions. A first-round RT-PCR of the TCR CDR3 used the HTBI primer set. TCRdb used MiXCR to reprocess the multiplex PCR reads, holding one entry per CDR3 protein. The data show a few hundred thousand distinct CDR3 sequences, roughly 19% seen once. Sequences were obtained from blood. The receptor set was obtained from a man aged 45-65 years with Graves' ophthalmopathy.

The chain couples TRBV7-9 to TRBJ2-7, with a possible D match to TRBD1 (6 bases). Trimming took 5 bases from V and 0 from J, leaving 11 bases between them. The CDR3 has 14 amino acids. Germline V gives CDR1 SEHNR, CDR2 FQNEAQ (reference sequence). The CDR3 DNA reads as TGTGCCAGCAGCATCCCACAGGGCTCCTACGAGCAGTACTTC. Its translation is CASSIPQGSYEQYF.

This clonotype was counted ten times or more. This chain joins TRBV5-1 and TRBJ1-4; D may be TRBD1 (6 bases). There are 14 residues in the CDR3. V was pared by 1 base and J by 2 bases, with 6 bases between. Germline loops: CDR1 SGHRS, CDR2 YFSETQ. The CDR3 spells CASSLTGTNEKLFF. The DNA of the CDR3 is TGCGCCAGCAGCTTGACAGGGACTAATGAAAAACTGTTTTTT.

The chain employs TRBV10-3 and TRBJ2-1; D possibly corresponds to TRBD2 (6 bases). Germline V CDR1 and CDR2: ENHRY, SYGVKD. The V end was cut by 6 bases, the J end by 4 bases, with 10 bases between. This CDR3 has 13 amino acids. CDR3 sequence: CAIRLGGYNEQFF. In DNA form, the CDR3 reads TGTGCCATCAGGTTGGGGGGTTACAATGAGCAGTTCTTC.

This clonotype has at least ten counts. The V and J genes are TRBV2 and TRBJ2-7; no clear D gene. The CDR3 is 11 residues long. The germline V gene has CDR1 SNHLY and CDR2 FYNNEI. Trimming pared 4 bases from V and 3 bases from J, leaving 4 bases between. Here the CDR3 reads CASSASYEQYF. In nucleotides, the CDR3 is TGTGCCAGCAGTGCAAGCTACGAGCAGTACTTC.

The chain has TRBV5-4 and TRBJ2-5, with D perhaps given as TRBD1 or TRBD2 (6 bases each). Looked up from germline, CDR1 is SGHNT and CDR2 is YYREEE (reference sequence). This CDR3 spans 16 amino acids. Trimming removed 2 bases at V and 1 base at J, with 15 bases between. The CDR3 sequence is CASSFGGWGVQETQYF. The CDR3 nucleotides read TGTGCCAGCAGCTTCGGGGGCTGGGGGGTCCAAGAGACCCAGTACTTC.

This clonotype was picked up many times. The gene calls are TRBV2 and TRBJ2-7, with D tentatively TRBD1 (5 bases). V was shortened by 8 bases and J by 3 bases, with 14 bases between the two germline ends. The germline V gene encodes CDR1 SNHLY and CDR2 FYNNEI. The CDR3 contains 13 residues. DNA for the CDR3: TGTGCCAGCGAAGGGGTCATGAACTACGAGCAGTACTTC. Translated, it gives CASEGVMNYEQYF.

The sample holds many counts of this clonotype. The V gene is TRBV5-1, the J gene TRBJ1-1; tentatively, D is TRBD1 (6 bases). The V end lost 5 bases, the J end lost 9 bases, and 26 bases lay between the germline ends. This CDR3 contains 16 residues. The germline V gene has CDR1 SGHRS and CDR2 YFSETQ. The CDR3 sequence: CASSFGSEGGLFQAFF. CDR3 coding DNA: TGCGCCAGCAGTTTTGGGTCTGAAGGGGGTTTATTTCAAGCTTTCTTT.

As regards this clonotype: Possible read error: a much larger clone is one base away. The CDR3 protein is CASSLEGDYGHTF. The CDR3 DNA sequence: TGCGCCAGCAGCTTGGAGGGAGACTATGGCCACACCTTC. V is TRBV5-1 and J is TRBJ1-2; D unresolved. CDR3 length equals 13 residues. CDR1 SGHRS and CDR2 YFSETQ come from the germline V gene.

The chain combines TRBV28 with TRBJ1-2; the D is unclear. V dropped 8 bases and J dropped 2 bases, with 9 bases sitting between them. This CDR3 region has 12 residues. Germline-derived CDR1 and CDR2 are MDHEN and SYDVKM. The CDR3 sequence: CASRRENYGYTF. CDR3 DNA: TGTGCCAGCCGGCGGGAAAACTATGGCTACACCTTC.

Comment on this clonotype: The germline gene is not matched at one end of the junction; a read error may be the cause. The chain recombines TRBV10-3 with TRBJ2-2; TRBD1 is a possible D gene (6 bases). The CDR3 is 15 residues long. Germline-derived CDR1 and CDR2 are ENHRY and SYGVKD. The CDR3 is CATSDPDSYTGELFF. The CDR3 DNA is TGTGCCACCAGTGACCCGGACAGTTACACCGGGGAGCTGTTTTTT.

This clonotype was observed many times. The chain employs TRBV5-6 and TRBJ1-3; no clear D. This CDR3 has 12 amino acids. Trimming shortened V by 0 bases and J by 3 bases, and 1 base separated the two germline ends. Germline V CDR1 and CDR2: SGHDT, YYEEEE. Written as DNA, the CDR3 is TGTGCCAGCAGCTTGGGTGGAAACACCATATATTTT. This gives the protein CASSLGGNTIYF.

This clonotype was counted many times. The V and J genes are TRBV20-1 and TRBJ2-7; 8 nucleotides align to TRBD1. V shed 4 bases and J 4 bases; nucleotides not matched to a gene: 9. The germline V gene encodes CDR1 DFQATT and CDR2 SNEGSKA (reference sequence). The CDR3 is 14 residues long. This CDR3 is CSAKGPGGRYEQYF. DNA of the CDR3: TGCAGTGCTAAGGGTCCAGGGGGCAGGTACGAGCAGTACTTC.

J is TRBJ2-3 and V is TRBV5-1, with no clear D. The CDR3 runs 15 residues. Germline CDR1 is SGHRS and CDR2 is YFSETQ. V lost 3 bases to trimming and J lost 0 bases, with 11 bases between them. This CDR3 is CASSSEEGSTDTQYF. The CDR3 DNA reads TGCGCCAGCAGCTCTGAGGAAGGAAGCACAGATACGCAGTATTTT.

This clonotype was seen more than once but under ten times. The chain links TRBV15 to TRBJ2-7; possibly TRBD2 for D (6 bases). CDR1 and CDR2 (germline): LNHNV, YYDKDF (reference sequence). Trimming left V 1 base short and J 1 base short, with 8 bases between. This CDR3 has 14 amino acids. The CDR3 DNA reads TGTGCCACCAGCAGAGGGGGGGATTCCTACGAGCAGTACTTC. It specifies CATSRGGDSYEQYF.

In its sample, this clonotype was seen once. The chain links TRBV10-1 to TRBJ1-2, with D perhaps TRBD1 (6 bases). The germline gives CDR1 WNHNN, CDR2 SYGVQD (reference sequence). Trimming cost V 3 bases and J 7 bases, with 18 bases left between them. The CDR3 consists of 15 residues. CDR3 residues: CASSEQRQAPGGYTF. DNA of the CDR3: TGCGCCAGCAGTGAACAGCGACAGGCCCCCGGTGGCTACACCTTC.

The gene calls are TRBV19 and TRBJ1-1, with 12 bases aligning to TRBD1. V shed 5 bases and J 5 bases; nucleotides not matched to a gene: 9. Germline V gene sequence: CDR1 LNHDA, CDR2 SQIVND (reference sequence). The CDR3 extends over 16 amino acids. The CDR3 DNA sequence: TGTGCCAGTAGTGACCGGGACAGGGGGCGTGTGACTGAAGCTTTCTTT. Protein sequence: CASSDRDRGRVTEAFF.

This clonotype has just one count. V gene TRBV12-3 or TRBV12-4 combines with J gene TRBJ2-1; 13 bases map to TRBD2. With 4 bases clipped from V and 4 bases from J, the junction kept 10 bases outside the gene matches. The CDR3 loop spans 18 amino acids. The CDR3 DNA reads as TGTGCCAGCAGTTGGTTAGGACTAGCGGGAGCAGAATACAATGAGCAGTTCTTC. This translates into CASSWLGLAGAEYNEQFF.

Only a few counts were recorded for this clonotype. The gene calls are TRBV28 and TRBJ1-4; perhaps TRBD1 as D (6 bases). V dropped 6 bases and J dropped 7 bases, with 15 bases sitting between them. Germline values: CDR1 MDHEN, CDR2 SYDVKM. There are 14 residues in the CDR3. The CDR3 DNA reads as TGTGCCAGCAGCCCGGGGGGCTCGGGTGAAAAACTGTTTTTT. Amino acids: CASSPGGSGEKLFF.

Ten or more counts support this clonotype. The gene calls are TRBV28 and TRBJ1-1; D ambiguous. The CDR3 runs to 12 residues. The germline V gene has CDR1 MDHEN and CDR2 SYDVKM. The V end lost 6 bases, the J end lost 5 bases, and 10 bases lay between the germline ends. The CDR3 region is CASSLYGTEAFF. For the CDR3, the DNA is TGTGCCAGCAGCCTTTATGGGACTGAAGCTTTCTTT.

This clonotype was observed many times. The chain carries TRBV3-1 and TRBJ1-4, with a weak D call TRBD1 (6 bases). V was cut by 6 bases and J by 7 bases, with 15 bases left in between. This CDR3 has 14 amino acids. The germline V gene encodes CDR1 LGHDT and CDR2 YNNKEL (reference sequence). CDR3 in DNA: TGTGCCAGCAGTCAACAGGGAGTAGGTGAAAAACTGTTTTTT. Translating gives CASSQQGVGEKLFF.

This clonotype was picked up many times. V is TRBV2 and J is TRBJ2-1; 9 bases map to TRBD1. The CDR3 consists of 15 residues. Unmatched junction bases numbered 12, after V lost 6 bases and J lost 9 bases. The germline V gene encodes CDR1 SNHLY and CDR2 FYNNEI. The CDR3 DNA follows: TGTGCCAGCAGCCTTAGTAGGGGACAGGGACGTGAGCAGTTCTTC. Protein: CASSLSRGQGREQFF.